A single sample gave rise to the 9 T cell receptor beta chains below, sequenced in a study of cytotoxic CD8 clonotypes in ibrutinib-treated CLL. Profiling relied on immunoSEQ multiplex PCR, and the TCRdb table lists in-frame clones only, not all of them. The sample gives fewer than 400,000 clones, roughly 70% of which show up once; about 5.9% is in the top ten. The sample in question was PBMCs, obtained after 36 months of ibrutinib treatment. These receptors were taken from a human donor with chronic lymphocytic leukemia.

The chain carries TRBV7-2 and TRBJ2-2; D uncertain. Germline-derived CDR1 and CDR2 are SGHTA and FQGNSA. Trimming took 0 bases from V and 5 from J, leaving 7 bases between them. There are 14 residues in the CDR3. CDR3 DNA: TGTGCCAGCAGCTTAGCGCTAGGGACCGGGGAGCTGTTTTTT. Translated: CASSLALGTGELFF. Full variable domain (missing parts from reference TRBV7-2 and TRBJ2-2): GAGVSQSPSNKVTEKGKDVELRCDPISGHTALYWYRQSLGQGLEFLIYFQGNSAPDKSGLPSDRFSAERTGGSVSTLTIQRTQQEDSAVYLCASSLALGTGELFFGEGSRLTVL.

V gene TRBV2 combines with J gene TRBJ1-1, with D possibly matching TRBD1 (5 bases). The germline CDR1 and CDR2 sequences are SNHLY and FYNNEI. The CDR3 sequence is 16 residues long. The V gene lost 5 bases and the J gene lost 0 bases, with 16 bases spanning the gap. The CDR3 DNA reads TGTGCCAGCAGTTGGCCCCCAACGGGACTGAACACTGAAGCTTTCTTT. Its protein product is CASSWPPTGLNTEAFF.

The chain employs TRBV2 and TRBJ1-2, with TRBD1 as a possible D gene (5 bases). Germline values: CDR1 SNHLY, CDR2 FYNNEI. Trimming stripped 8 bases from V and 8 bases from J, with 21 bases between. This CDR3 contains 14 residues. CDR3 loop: CASRDRGNGGGYTF. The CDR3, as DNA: TGTGCCAGCCGGGACCGCGGTAACGGAGGAGGCTACACCTTC.

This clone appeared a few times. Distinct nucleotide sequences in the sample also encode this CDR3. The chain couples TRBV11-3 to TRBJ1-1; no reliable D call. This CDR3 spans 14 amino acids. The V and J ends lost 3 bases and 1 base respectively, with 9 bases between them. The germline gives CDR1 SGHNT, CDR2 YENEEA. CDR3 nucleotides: TGTGCCAGCAGCTTGGGTGGAAAGAACACTGAAGCTTTCTTT. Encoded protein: CASSLGGKNTEAFF. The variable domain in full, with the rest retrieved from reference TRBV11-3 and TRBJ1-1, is EAGVVQSPRYKIIEKKQPVAFWCNPISGHNTLYWYLQNLGQGPELLIRYENEEAVDDSQLPKDRFSAERLKGVDSTLKIQPAELGDSAVYLCASSLGGKNTEAFFGQGTRLTVV.

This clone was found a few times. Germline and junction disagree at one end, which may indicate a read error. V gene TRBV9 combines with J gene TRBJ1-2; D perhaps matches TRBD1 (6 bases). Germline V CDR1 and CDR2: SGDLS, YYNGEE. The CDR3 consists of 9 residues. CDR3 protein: CASSHQGNF. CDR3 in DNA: TGTGCCAGCAGTCACCAGGGGAACTTC. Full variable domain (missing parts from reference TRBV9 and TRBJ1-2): DSGVTQTPKHLITATGQRVTLRCSPRSGDLSVYWYQQSLDQGLQFLIQYYNGEERAKGNILERFSAQQFPDLHSELNLSSLELGDSALYFCASSHQGNFGSGTRLTVV.

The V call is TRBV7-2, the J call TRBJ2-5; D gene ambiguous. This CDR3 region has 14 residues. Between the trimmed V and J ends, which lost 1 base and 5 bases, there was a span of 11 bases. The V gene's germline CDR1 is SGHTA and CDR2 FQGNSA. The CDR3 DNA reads TGTGCCAGCAGCTTAGTCAGCCTTGGCGAGACCCAGTACTTC. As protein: CASSLVSLGETQYF.

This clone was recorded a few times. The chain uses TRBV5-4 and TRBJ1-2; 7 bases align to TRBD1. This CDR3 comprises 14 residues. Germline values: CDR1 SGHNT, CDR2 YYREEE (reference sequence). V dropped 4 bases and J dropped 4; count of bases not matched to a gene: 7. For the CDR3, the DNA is TGTGCCAGCAGCAACCCGGGACAGCCCTATGGCTACACCTTC. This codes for CASSNPGQPYGYTF. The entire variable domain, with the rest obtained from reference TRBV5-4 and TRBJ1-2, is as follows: ETGVTQSPTHLIKTRGQQVTLRCSSQSGHNTVSWYQQALGQGPQFIFQYYREEENGRGNFPPRFSGLQFPNYSSELNVNALELDDSALYLCASSNPGQPYGYTFGSGTRLTVV.

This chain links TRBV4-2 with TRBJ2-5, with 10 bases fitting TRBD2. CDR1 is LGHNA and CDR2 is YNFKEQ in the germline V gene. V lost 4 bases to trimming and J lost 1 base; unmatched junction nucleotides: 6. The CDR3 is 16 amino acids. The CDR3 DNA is TGTGCCAGCAGCCGAGTACTAGCGGGGAGCCAAGAGACCCAGTACTTC. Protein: CASSRVLAGSQETQYF.

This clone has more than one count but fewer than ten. The CDR3 is CASSSPGSNQPQHF. CDR3 DNA: TGTGCCAGCAGCTCCCCAGGAAGCAATCAGCCCCAGCATTTT. The chain carries TRBV7-9 and TRBJ1-5; no clear D. Trimming cost V 4 bases and J 1 base, with 8 bases left between them. CDR1 is SEHNR and CDR2 is FQNEAQ in the germline V gene (reference sequence). The CDR3 contains 14 residues.